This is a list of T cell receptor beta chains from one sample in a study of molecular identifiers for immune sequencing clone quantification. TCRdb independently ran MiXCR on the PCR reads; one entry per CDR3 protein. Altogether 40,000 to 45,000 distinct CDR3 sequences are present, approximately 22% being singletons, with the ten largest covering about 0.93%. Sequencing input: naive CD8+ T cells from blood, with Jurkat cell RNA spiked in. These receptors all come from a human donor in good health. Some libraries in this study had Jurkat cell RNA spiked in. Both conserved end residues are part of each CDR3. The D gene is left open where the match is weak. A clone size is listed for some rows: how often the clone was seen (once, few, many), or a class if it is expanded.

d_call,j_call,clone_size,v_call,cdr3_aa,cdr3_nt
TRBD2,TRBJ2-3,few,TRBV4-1,CASSQDFAGGPTDTQYF,TGCGCCAGCAGCCAAGATTTCGCGGGGGGACCCACAGATACGCAGTATTTT
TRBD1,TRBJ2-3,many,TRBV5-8,CASSLGTGPTDTQYF,TGTGCCAGTAGTCTGGGGACAGGGCCCACAGATACGCAGTATTTT
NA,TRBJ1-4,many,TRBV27,CASSLDIREKLFF,TGTGCCAGCAGTTTGGACATAAGGGAAAAACTGTTTTTT
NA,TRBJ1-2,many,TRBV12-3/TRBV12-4,CASRTDVDYGYTF,TGTGCCAGTCGGACGGACGTGGACTATGGCTACACCTTC
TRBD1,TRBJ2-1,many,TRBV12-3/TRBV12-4,CASSDRGLLQDEQFF,TGTGCCAGCAGTGACAGGGGGCTACTACAAGATGAGCAGTTCTTC
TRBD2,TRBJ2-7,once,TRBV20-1,CSASGGLARSEQYF,TGCAGTGCTAGTGGCGGACTAGCGAGATCCGAGCAGTACTTC
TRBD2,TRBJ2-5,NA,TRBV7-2,CASSLTGGYETQYF,TGCGCCAGCAGCTTAACGGGAGGGTACGAAACCCAGTACTTC
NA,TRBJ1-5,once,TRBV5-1,CACSPDTLNQPQHF,TGCGCCTGCAGCCCGGACACCCTCAATCAGCCCCAGCATTTT
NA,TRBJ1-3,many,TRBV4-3,CASSQGEGSGNTIYF,TGCGCCAGCAGCCAAGGAGAGGGTTCTGGAAACACCATATATTTT
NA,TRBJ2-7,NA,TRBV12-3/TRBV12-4,CASSWGMTSYEQYF,TGTGCCAGCAGTTGGGGGATGACCTCCTACGAGCAGTACTTC
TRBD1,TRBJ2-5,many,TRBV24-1,CATSDPRGQPQETQYF,TGTGCCACCAGTGATCCCAGGGGACAGCCCCAAGAGACCCAGTACTTC
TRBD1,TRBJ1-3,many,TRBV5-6,CASSWDSSGMNTIYF,TGTGCCAGCAGTTGGGACAGCTCTGGAATGAACACCATATATTTT
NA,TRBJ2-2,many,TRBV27,CASSSDVNTGELFF,TGTGCCAGCAGTTCGGACGTTAACACCGGGGAGCTGTTTTTT
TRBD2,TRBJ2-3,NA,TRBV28,CATSRAGGPLDTQYF,TGTGCCACCAGTCGGGCGGGAGGGCCGTTAGATACGCAGTATTTT
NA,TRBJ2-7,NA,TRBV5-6,CASSPDRNYEQYF,TGTGCCAGCAGCCCGGACAGAAACTACGAGCAGTACTTC
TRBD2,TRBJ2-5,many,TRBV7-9,CASSTSRGGPETQYF,TGTGCCAGCAGCACCTCTCGCGGGGGGCCAGAGACCCAGTACTTC
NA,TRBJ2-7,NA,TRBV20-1,CSAREGHRYEQYF,TGCAGTGCTAGAGAAGGACACAGGTACGAGCAGTACTTC
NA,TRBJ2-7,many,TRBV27,CASSPSVYEQYF,TGTGCCAGCAGTCCCTCCGTGTACGAGCAGTACTTC
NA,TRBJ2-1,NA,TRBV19,CASSISDLYNEQFF,TGTGCCAGTAGTATCTCGGACCTCTACAATGAGCAGTTCTTC
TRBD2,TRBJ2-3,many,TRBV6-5,CASSPSWTSGGALDTQYF,TGTGCCAGCAGTCCCTCCTGGACTAGCGGGGGGGCCTTGGATACGCAGTATTTT
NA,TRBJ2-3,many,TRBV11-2,CASSMGHSSTDTQYF,TGTGCCAGCAGCATGGGACACTCCTCCACAGATACGCAGTATTTT